Following are 2 T cell receptor beta chains from one sample sequenced in a study of blood T cells in healthy people across ages. PCR was performed a second time for about 7 to 12 cycles using a sample-barcoded 5' primer and a J-beta primer mix. TCRdb used MiXCR to reprocess the 5' RACE reads, holding one entry per CDR3 protein. The sample lists about 810,000 distinct CDR3 sequences, 35% to 40% occurring once. The sequencing input was blood. The receptors originated from a man aged 18 to 29 in good health.

In its sample, this clonotype was seen once. Sequence at one end of the junction differs from germline and may be a read error. This chain connects TRBV18 to TRBJ2-1; D ambiguous. CDR1 is KGHSH and CDR2 is LQKENI in the germline V gene. This CDR3 has 12 amino acids. CDR3 sequence (DNA): TGTGTCAGCTCCCGAGGCGACGATGAGCAGTTCTTC. It specifies CVSSRGDDEQFF.

CDR3 amino acids: CASSPGHNLNTGELFF. Here the CDR3 DNA reads TGTGCCAGCAGCCCAGGACATAACCTCAACACCGGGGAGCTGTTTTTT. The rearrangement uses TRBV7-3 and TRBJ2-2; the D gene is possibly TRBD1 (5 bases). Germline V gene sequence: CDR1 SGHTA, CDR2 FQGTGA. The CDR3 extends over 16 amino acids. V gave up 5 bases and J gave up 2 bases, with 15 bases separating them.